This T cell receptor (beta chain) comes out of a study of T cell changes during pregnancy in multiple sclerosis. Here immunoSEQ multiplex PCR was the method, and the copy in TCRdb shows in-frame clones only, minus some. The data contain fewer than 100,000 clones, around 89% of them singletons. The CDR3 totals 15 residues. The V end was cut by 1 base, the J end by 3 bases, with 12 bases between. Germline values: CDR1 SGHTA, CDR2 FQGTGA. Sequenced material: peripheral blood, taken before pregnancy. The genes are TRBV7-3 and TRBJ1-2; perhaps TRBD1 as D (6 bases). The sequence derives from a female donor with multiple sclerosis, enrolled in a pregnancy study. The CDR3 bases are TGTGCCAGCAGCTTAAGTGGGGGGGCGTACTATGGCTACACCTTC. Protein: CASSLSGGAYYGYTF.